The rows below give T cell receptor beta chains drawn from one sample of a study of T cell repertoires in cytomegalovirus infection. MiXCR, applied by TCRdb to the reads, yields one record per CDR3 protein. The sample contains fewer than 550,000 distinct CDR3 sequences, approximately 33% of which appear only once. What was sequenced was PBMCs. Source of these receptors: a human donor in good health (CMV status not recorded). Some clones in this sample may be carry-over from other donors' samples. The CDR3 runs from the conserved cysteine through the conserved F or W. The D gene is left open where the match is weak. A row's size may be missing; if present it is once, few, many or a size class.

-	-	TRBV28	TRBJ2-7	TGTGCCAGCAGTCCCGAGACCTCCATTACCTACGAGCAGTACTTC	CASSPETSITYEQYF
-	-	TRBV2	TRBJ2-1	TGTGCCAGCAGGGCACCAAACTACAATGAGCAGTTCTTC	CASRAPNYNEQFF
-	few	TRBV6-5	TRBJ2-5	TGTGCCAGCAGTTACTCAACCCGGGGGGCCCGGGAGACCCAGTACTTC	CASSYSTRGARETQYF
TRBD1	few	TRBV6-5	TRBJ2-1	TGTGCCAGCAGTTACTCGAAGGGACAGCGCAGCGGTGAGCAGTTCTTC	CASSYSKGQRSGEQFF
TRBD2	few	TRBV11-2	TRBJ2-3	TGTGCCAGCAGCGGGGGACTAGCGACAGATACGCAGTATTTT	CASSGGLATDTQYF
-	many	TRBV12-3/TRBV12-4	TRBJ1-1	TGTGCCAGCAGGGACAGACAATCGAACACTGAAGCTTTCTTT	CASRDRQSNTEAFF
TRBD2	-	TRBV6-5	TRBJ2-5	TGTGCCAGCTCTGGGCGGACTAGCGGCAGAAAGACCCAGTACTTC	CASSGRTSGRKTQYF
-	many	TRBV7-3	TRBJ2-3	TGTGCCAGCAGCCCCGGCAATACGCAGTATTTT	CASSPGNTQYF
-	few	TRBV28	TRBJ1-1	TGTGCCAGCAGTCCCTGGGGCGATACTGAAGCTTTCTTT	CASSPWGDTEAFF
TRBD1	-	TRBV30	TRBJ2-3	TGTGCCTGGAGTGCCCCCACAGGGGCCAGCACAGATACGCAGTATTTT	CAWSAPTGASTDTQYF
-	-	TRBV12-3/TRBV12-4	TRBJ2-1	TGTGCCAGCACCCCTAAGCGAGCGGTTGAGCAGTTCTTC	CASTPKRAVEQFF
-	few	TRBV14	TRBJ1-5	TGTGCCAGCAGCCAAGGTATTGCTCAGCCCCAGCATTTT	CASSQGIAQPQHF
-	-	TRBV7-9	TRBJ1-4	TGTGCCAGCAGCCCGGGGGAGGGCCCCCGGGGAGAAAAACTGTTTTTT	CASSPGEGPRGEKLFF
-	-	TRBV5-5	TRBJ2-1	TGTGCCAGCAGCCCCACGGGGGGCGCGGGAAATGAGCAGTTCTTC	CASSPTGGAGNEQFF
-	few	TRBV6-5	TRBJ1-6	TGTGCCAGCAGTTACGACCACCCCTCGGGGAATTCACCCCTCCACTTT	CASSYDHPSGNSPLHF
TRBD2	-	TRBV6-1	TRBJ2-5	TGTGCCAGCAGTTACCCTTTCGGGGGGTACAACCAAGAGACCCAGTACTTC	CASSYPFGGYNQETQYF
-	-	TRBV6-1	TRBJ1-1	TGTGCCAGCAGTGGTCAGGGTTGGGACACTGAATCTTTCTTT	CASSGQGWDTESFF
TRBD2	-	TRBV20-1	TRBJ2-7	TGCAGTGCTACAACTAGCGGGGGGTTCTCCTACGAGCAGTACTTC	CSATTSGGFSYEQYF
-	-	TRBV7-6	TRBJ2-1	TGTGCCAGCAGCTTAGAAGGGCAGGGGCAGTTCTTC	CASSLEGQGQFF
-	-	TRBV7-2	TRBJ1-6	TGTGCCAGCAGCTCATCAGGGTCTCGTTCACCCCTCCACTTT	CASSSSGSRSPLHF
-	-	TRBV18	TRBJ1-5	TGTGCCAGCTCAGAATCCGTGGGTCAGGGTGGCAATCAGCCCCAGCATTTT	CASSESVGQGGNQPQHF
-	-	TRBV20-1	TRBJ2-3	TGCAGTGCTTCCCGCGGGCGACGGGATACGCAGTATTTT	CSASRGRRDTQYF
-	-	TRBV4-1	TRBJ1-4	TGCGCCAGCAGCCAAATCCGGGAATATAATGAAAAACTGTTTTTT	CASSQIREYNEKLFF
TRBD1	few	TRBV5-6	TRBJ2-1	TGTGCCAGCAGCGCCGTGGGACAGGGCTACAATGAGCAGTTCTTC	CASSAVGQGYNEQFF
TRBD1	few	TRBV4-1	TRBJ2-1	TGCGCCAGCAGCCACCCGGGCCTCGGGACAGTAAACAATGAGCAGTTCTTC	CASSHPGLGTVNNEQFF
-	few	TRBV2	TRBJ1-6	TGTGCCAGCAGTACGGGCGGGGGGCGCTCCTATAATTCACCCCTCCACTTT	CASSTGGGRSYNSPLHF
TRBD1	few	TRBV5-1	TRBJ1-2	TGCGCCAGCAGCTCCACCCCGACAGGGGGCAATGGCTACACCTTC	CASSSTPTGGNGYTF
TRBD2	-	TRBV20-1	TRBJ2-2	TGCAGTGCTAGAGTATCGGGGTCTAGCGGGGGGCACACCGGGGAGCTGTTTTTT	CSARVSGSSGGHTGELFF
TRBD2	-	TRBV5-6	TRBJ2-5	TGTGCCAGCAGCTTGGGACTAGCGGGGCCTGAGCAAGAGACCCAGTACTTC	CASSLGLAGPEQETQYF
TRBD2	many	TRBV7-6	TRBJ2-1	TGTGCCAGCAGCTTATTCGGTTTGACTAGCGGGGGCTCCAATGAGCAGTTCTTC	CASSLFGLTSGGSNEQFF
-	many	TRBV4-1	TRBJ1-4	TGCGCCAGCAGCCAAGCCTTATTGGAGTCAGGGGAGGCTAATGAAAAACTGTTTTTT	CASSQALLESGEANEKLFF
-	-	TRBV6-1	TRBJ1-2	TGTGCCAGCAGCCTAGCCGGACTGAACTATGGCTACACCTTC	CASSLAGLNYGYTF
-	-	TRBV29-1	TRBJ2-5	TGCAGCCATGCGGAGGGAAACCAAGAGACCCAGTACTTC	CSHAEGNQETQYF
-	-	TRBV20-1	TRBJ2-4	TGCAGTGCTAGTTGGCAGGGCAGCATTCAGTACTTC	CSASWQGSIQYF
-	few	TRBV28	TRBJ1-5	TGTGCCAGCAGCCCCGGGACCGGGGGACTTTTGGGCAATCAGCCCCAGCATTTT	CASSPGTGGLLGNQPQHF
-	-	TRBV28	TRBJ2-7	TGTGCCAGCACCCAGGGGGGGGTCTACGAGCAGTACTTC	CASTQGGVYEQYF
-	-	TRBV11-2	TRBJ1-4	TGTGCCAGCAGCTTATTCCCCCAGGGCGCTAATGAAAAACTGTTTTTT	CASSLFPQGANEKLFF
-	-	TRBV27	TRBJ1-1	TGTGCCAGCAGTTTACCCGGGAGGGATGAAGCTTTCTTT	CASSLPGRDEAFF
TRBD2	-	TRBV10-2	TRBJ2-1	TGCGCCAGCGACGGGGGGAGCTCCTACAATGAGCAGTTCTTC	CASDGGSSYNEQFF
-	many	TRBV7-2	TRBJ2-3	TGTGCCAGTTCCCGACCCCAGAGGGCCGAGAGCACAGATACGCAGTATTTT	CASSRPQRAESTDTQYF
TRBD1	many	TRBV27	TRBJ1-6	TGTGCCAGCAGGGGGGACAGTAGTTCACCCCTCCACTTT	CASRGDSSSPLHF
-	-	TRBV28	TRBJ1-1	TGTGCCAGCAGTTTTCGCGGGCGGCGGAACACTGAAGCTTTCTTT	CASSFRGRRNTEAFF
TRBD1	-	TRBV12-3/TRBV12-4	TRBJ2-1	TGTGCCAGCAGTTCGTGGACAGGGGTGGGCGAGCAGTTCTTC	CASSSWTGVGEQFF
-	-	TRBV7-6	TRBJ1-1	TGTGCCAGCAGCCTCCTCGACCAATCGGGGACTGAAGCTTTCTTT	CASSLLDQSGTEAFF
TRBD2	-	TRBV20-1	TRBJ2-5	TGCAGTGCTAGAGAAGAGCGGGGTTCACAAGAGACCCAGTACTTC	CSAREERGSQETQYF
TRBD2	many	TRBV7-9	TRBJ2-3	TGTGCCAGCAGCCCCCCCCGAGCGGGGGTCACCACAGATACGCAGTATTTT	CASSPPRAGVTTDTQYF
TRBD2	-	TRBV2	TRBJ2-1	TGTGCCAGCACCGGGACTACCCGGAGCCACAATGAGCAGTTCTTC	CASTGTTRSHNEQFF
TRBD1	few	TRBV15	TRBJ2-5	TGTGCCACCAGCACCAATCAGGGACAGTACCAAGAGACCCAGTACTTC	CATSTNQGQYQETQYF
TRBD1	-	TRBV4-1	TRBJ1-4	TGCGCCAGCAGCCAAGCAGGGACAGGGAGAAATGAAAAACTGTTGTTT	CASSQAGTGRNEKLLF
TRBD1	-	TRBV15	TRBJ2-7	TGTGCCACCTCTTTACAGGGGAATGGCGAGCAGTACTTC	CATSLQGNGEQYF
TRBD2	-	TRBV11-2	TRBJ2-1	TGTGCCAGCAGCTTAGTGGTTAGCGGGGGGGCCAGTGGTGAGCAGTTCTTC	CASSLVVSGGASGEQFF
-	once	TRBV7-2	TRBJ1-3	TGTGCCAGCAGCCGTACGACTTGGGGGGGCCTCTCTGGAAACACCATATATTTT	CASSRTTWGGLSGNTIYF
-	-	TRBV6-2/TRBV6-3	TRBJ1-5	TGTGCCAGCAGTTACAGCATTAATCAGCCCCAGCATTTT	CASSYSINQPQHF
-	-	TRBV7-9	TRBJ2-1	TGTGCCAGCAGCGTACAGGGCGCGGGTTACAATGAGCAGTTCTTC	CASSVQGAGYNEQFF
-	-	TRBV6-9	TRBJ1-1	TGTGCCAGCACCTCACACCGGGCCCTTATAAACACTGAAGCTTTCTTT	CASTSHRALINTEAFF
TRBD1	-	TRBV6-1	TRBJ1-1	TGTGCAAGCAGTGAAGCCCCGGGACAGTGGGCAGATGAAGCTTTCTTT	CASSEAPGQWADEAFF
TRBD2	-	TRBV4-1	TRBJ2-1	TGCGCCAGCAGCCAGCCCGGGACTAGCGGGGGCGATGAGCAGTTCTTC	CASSQPGTSGGDEQFF